This TCR beta chain was observed in a study of monozygotic twins with inflammatory bowel disease (dated by TCRdb to between 2018 and 2021). Regarding the complete study: In total, roughly 28 monozygotic twin pairs made up the full study: 19 Danish pairs, all IBD-discordant, plus nine German pairs, of which four were IBD-concordant and five were IBD-discordant. The search for disease-associated traits relied mainly on comparing, within discordant pairs, IBD patients with their genetically identical healthy co-twins. Each individual had, on average, about 151 000 unique TCRalpha sequences and 181 000 unique TCRbeta sequences available for analysis.

The library came from 5' RACE. Preparation of each TCR library used approximately 3.5 ug of total RNA. For each sample, cDNA was synthesized in eight separate reactions using SMARTScribe reverse transcriptase. During cDNA synthesis, unique molecular identifiers containing a 6-nucleotide sample barcode were introduced by template switching. Two nested PCRs of approximately 16 and 10 cycles amplified the TCRalpha and TCRbeta cDNA, and bead purification followed each PCR. Before amplification, the cDNA was treated with uracil DNA-glycosylase and purified using the QIAquick PCR purification kit. In the second PCR, Illumina TruSeq-compatible adapters and sample-specific barcodes were added. TapeStation and Qubit were used to check library quality and concentration, and 4 to 6 ng of each library was pooled. Sequencing of pooled libraries was carried out on an Illumina HiSeq2500 single-index Rapid Run using 2 x 100 bp reads and custom sequencing primers. In the original analysis: UMI-based consensus assembly with MiGEC version 1.2.6 was used to correct PCR and sequencing errors. MiXCR version 2.1.1 handled V(D)J alignment, clonotype assembly and CDR3 extraction. Normalisation of gene usage, clonotype sharing and MAIT/NKT TCR abundance was achieved by analysing the top 1000, 10 000 and 20 000 clonotypes per sample. Diversity was computed as the inverse Simpson index with the vegan R package after downsampling to 27 000 UMIs. Paired Mann-Whitney U tests were applied to discordant twin pairs, with Benjamini-Hochberg correction for multiple testing. TCRdb reprocessed the reads and assigns one entry to each CDR3 protein sequence, leaving out DNA. Here the V and J calls rest on TCRdb's processing, not on the authors' analysis. The sample table includes about 210,000 distinct CDR3 sequences. Around 1.5% of the sample belongs to the ten largest clones.

The paper's findings and limits, for the study overall: The results gave no support for a single strong signal or clonotype linked to IBD. Different T cell subtypes could not be distinguished in the analysis. Repertoire similarity did not differ between concordant and discordant twins, which could be due to limited statistical power. Measured by the inverse Simpson index, TCRbeta repertoire diversity was lower in IBD patients than in their healthy co-twins. IBD patients shared fewer clonotypes with other individuals than healthy twins did, most markedly in patients showing signs of disease activity. Background noise and inter-individual variability may have been introduced into the repertoires by the differing immunosuppressive treatments among patients.

About this clonotype itself: The antigen it binds to is not known.

An approximately 2.6 ml peripheral blood sample was drawn into PAXgene tubes per donor and stored at -80°C. Total RNA was isolated from whole blood with the PAXgene blood miRNA kit on an automated QIAcube, without T cell sorting. Deep TCRalpha and TCRbeta repertoire profiling with unique molecular barcoding was performed on peripheral blood of monozygotic twin pairs concordant or discordant for inflammatory bowel disease. For every twin pair, smoking habits were documented, and each individual was categorised as a current, former or never smoker. From its cysteine to its phenylalanine, the CDR3 spans 16 amino acids. Nucleotide data are not available. The germline V gene supplies CDR1 SGHAT and CDR2 FQNNGV.

Rearrangement joined TRBV11-2 to TRBJ2-1; the TCRdb D gene call, TRBD2, has no DNA to confirm it. Sequenced sample: blood. The sequence was collected from a human donor with ulcerative colitis or Crohn's disease, or a healthy co-twin of an affected twin (not recorded which). The CDR3 loop reads CASSALAGGLRNEQFF.